These 25 T cell receptor beta chains came from one sample sequenced in a study of T-cell reconstitution after alpha-beta-depleted transplantation in children. Preparation of the TCRbeta library was carried out with unique molecular identifiers. In TCRdb, the PCR reads were re-called with MiXCR into one record per CDR3 protein. The sample includes about 580,000 distinct CDR3 sequences, around 23% seen only once; the top ten take over 12%. This specimen was PBMCs, mostly from graft donor cells, taken 360 days after TCRalphabeta/CD19-depleted stem cell transplant. The source of these receptors is a boy in the first two years of life who had a stem cell transplant for acute myeloid leukemia, so the T cells may come from the graft donor.

The chain is built from TRBV28 and TRBJ2-1, with TRBD1 identical over 11 bases. Germline CDR1 MDHEN, CDR2 SYDVKM. V shed 6 bases and J 3 bases; nucleotides not matched to a gene: 7. The CDR3 is 16 amino acids. The CDR3 spells CASSLRGTGGYNEQFF. For the CDR3, the DNA is TGTGCCAGCAGCCTTAGGGGGACAGGGGGCTACAATGAGCAGTTCTTC.

In this sample, this clonotype turned up a few times. The V gene is TRBV4-1, the J gene TRBJ2-1; 13 nucleotides line up with TRBD2. J lost 7 bases, V lost 4 bases, and 7 bases had no gene match. CDR1 is MGHRA, CDR2 YSYEKL, per germline. This CDR3 spans 16 amino acids. Written as DNA, the CDR3 is TGCGCCAGCAGCCGCGGACTAGCGGGGGTTAGTAATGAGCAGTTCTTC. This encodes CASSRGLAGVSNEQFF.

This clonotype was detected ten times or more. This chain links TRBV12-3 or TRBV12-4 with TRBJ2-1; 14 bases fit TRBD2. Trimming took 4 bases from V and 9 from J; bases not matched to a gene: 8. The CDR3 covers 16 residues. The CDR3: CASSSTGLAGGFEQFF. DNA of the CDR3: TGTGCCAGCAGTTCCACCGGACTAGCGGGGGGATTTGAGCAGTTCTTC.

This clonotype came up a few times. The rearrangement joins TRBV7-9 to TRBJ1-1, with 8 bases fitting TRBD1. With V trimmed by 2 bases and J by 11 bases, 7 bases remained unmatched. In germline, CDR1 is SEHNR, CDR2 FQNEAQ (reference sequence). The CDR3 sequence is 13 residues long. The CDR3 reads CASSLTGTGGAFF. The CDR3 DNA reads TGTGCCAGCAGCTTAACCGGGACAGGCGGCGCTTTCTTT.

The rearrangement joins TRBV20-1 to TRBJ1-1; TRBD1 is a possible D gene (5 bases). Germline V lookup: CDR1 DFQATT, CDR2 SNEGSKA (reference sequence). V was shortened by 1 base and J by 0 bases, with 15 bases between the two germline ends. There are 16 residues in the CDR3. This CDR3 reads CSARAGRVGLNTEAFF. In nucleotides, the CDR3 is TGCAGTGCTAGAGCGGGCAGGGTCGGCTTGAACACTGAAGCTTTCTTT.

At least ten counts were recorded for this clonotype. The J gene is TRBJ1-2, the V gene TRBV29-1; no clear D gene. Germline V gene lookup returns CDR1 SQVTM and CDR2 ANQGSEA. This CDR3 has 12 amino acids. CDR3 sequence (DNA): TGCACCCTTCTTGAGGGAAACTATGGCTACACCTTC. Its translation: CTLLEGNYGYTF.

The genes are TRBV6-5 and TRBJ2-4; the D gene is possibly TRBD1 (8 bases). This CDR3 region has 14 residues. In germline, CDR1 is MNHEY, CDR2 SVGAGI. V lost 0 bases and J lost 9, with 12 bases in between. The CDR3 nucleotides are TGTGCCAGCAGTTACTCGACAGGGGAGGGCATTCAGTACTTC. Protein: CASSYSTGEGIQYF.

This chain joins TRBV27 and TRBJ2-3, with 8 bases identical to TRBD2. V gave up 7 bases and J gave up 6 bases; unmatched junction bases: 12. The CDR3 extends over 15 amino acids. Germline CDR1 is MNHEY and CDR2 is SMNVEV (reference sequence). CDR3 coding DNA: TGTGCCAGCACCCCGGGACTAGATGTAGACGATACGCAGTATTTT. Translating gives CASTPGLDVDDTQYF.

This clonotype was detected a few times. The CDR3 bases are TGCAGTGGGAAAACGGGTTTACCAGAGACCCAGTACTTC. It codes for CSGKTGLPETQYF. The V call is TRBV20-1, the J call TRBJ2-5; D is unresolved. This CDR3 region has 13 residues. Trimming pared 7 bases from V and 4 bases from J, leaving 16 bases between. Germline V gene sequence: CDR1 DFQATT, CDR2 SNEGSKA (reference sequence).

In this sample, this clonotype turned up a few times. The chain has TRBV6-1 and TRBJ1-1; D call uncertain. V was pared by 6 bases and J by 6 bases, with 17 bases between. The CDR3 has 14 residues. Germline V gene lookup returns CDR1 MNHNS and CDR2 SASEGT. This CDR3 is CASRLTPGTAEAFF. The CDR3 bases are TGTGCCAGCAGGCTTACACCGGGAACGGCTGAAGCTTTCTTT.

There are a few counts of this clonotype. CDR3 coding DNA: TGCAGTGCTAGGTCGTGGGGAGGACCCGGAGGATACGAGCAGTACTTC. Translated, it gives CSARSWGGPGGYEQYF. V usage is TRBV20-1 and J usage is TRBJ2-7, with D tentatively TRBD2 (6 bases). Trimming took off 3 bases at V and 4 bases at J, with 22 bases between the two ends. This CDR3 is 16 amino acids long. In germline, CDR1 is DFQATT, CDR2 SNEGSKA (reference sequence).

The sample holds many counts of this clonotype. The rearrangement links TRBV20-1 to TRBJ1-1, with D possibly TRBD1 on 6 matching bases. Germline V CDR1 and CDR2: DFQATT, SNEGSKA (reference sequence). Trimming shortened V by 6 bases and J by 1 base, and 24 bases separated the two germline ends. CDR3 length: 17 residues. CDR3 amino acids: CSADPNRVSVGNTEAFF. DNA for the CDR3: TGCAGTGCGGATCCGAACAGGGTTAGTGTTGGGAACACTGAAGCTTTCTTT.

This clonotype was recorded once. A read error may be the cause here, since a much bigger clone is one base away. The chain is built from TRBV5-1 and TRBJ1-1; D is perhaps TRBD1 (5 bases). The V end lost 4 bases, the J end lost 6 bases, and 16 bases lay between the germline ends. The germline V gene encodes CDR1 SGHRS and CDR2 YFSETQ. The CDR3 totals 14 residues. The CDR3 here is CASSPDREGAEAFF. CDR3 sequence (DNA): TGCGCCAGCAGCCCCGACAGAGAAGGCGCTGAAGCTTTCTTT. The full variable domain, in which reference TRBV5-1 and TRBJ1-1 provide the parts outside the CDR3, is KAGVTQTPRYLIKTRGQQVTLSCSPISGHRSVSWYQQTPGQGLQFLFEYFSETQRNKGNFPGRFSGRQFSNSRSEMNVSTLELGDSALYLCASSPDREGAEAFFGQGTRLTVV.

V and J are TRBV6-5 and TRBJ2-5; D is perhaps TRBD2 (6 bases). This CDR3 is 17 amino acids long. V dropped 0 bases and J dropped 3 bases, with 17 bases sitting between them. Germline V gene sequence: CDR1 MNHEY, CDR2 SVGAGI. CDR3 coding DNA: TGTGCCAGCAGTTACTCGATATTGGGGGGAGGTAAAGAGACCCAGTACTTC. The encoded protein is CASSYSILGGGKETQYF.

The chain recombines TRBV3-1 with TRBJ2-1; TRBD2 matches 8 bases. The V and J ends lost 0 bases and 0 bases, in that order; junction bases with no gene match: 7. The CDR3 covers 18 residues. The germline CDR1 and CDR2 sequences are LGHDT and YNNKEL (reference sequence). For the CDR3, the DNA is TGTGCCAGCAGCCAAGACGGCGAGCGGGGGAGCTCCTACAATGAGCAGTTCTTC. Amino acid sequence: CASSQDGERGSSYNEQFF.

This clonotype was seen a handful of times. V and J are TRBV20-1 and TRBJ1-2; D unresolved. The V gene's germline CDR1 is DFQATT and CDR2 SNEGSKA (reference sequence). This CDR3 is built from 17 residues. Trimming pared 0 bases from V and 2 bases from J, leaving 19 bases between. CDR3 coding DNA: TGCAGTGCTAGAGACCCCCTCGGGTTGGAGGGAAACTATGGCTACACCTTC. Translating gives CSARDPLGLEGNYGYTF.

As for this clonotype: A single base separates this from a much larger clone, so it may be a read error. The chain has TRBV5-5 and TRBJ2-4, with 7 bases lining up with TRBD1. The CDR3 is made up of 15 amino acids. Trimming cost V 2 bases and J 0 bases; bases outside gene matches: 2. The germline V gene has CDR1 SGHKS and CDR2 YYEKEE (reference sequence). The CDR3 region has the DNA TGTGCCAGCAGCTTTAGGGGGCTAGCCAAAAACATTCAGTACTTC. Translating gives CASSFRGLAKNIQYF.

This clonotype was seen ten or more times. The CDR3 loop reads CASSLGVAGADTQYF. Written as DNA, the CDR3 is TGTGCCAGCAGCTTAGGTGTGGCAGGAGCAGATACGCAGTATTTT. The rearrangement uses TRBV7-2 and TRBJ2-3; D uncertain. The CDR3 is made up of 15 amino acids. CDR1 is SGHTA and CDR2 is FQGNSA in the germline V gene. V gave up 1 base and J gave up 4 bases, with 12 bases separating them.

Regarding this clonotype: The final CDR3 position lacks the conserved phenylalanine or tryptophan, pointing to a likely read error. The rearrangement uses TRBV12-3 or TRBV12-4 and TRBJ2-3; 9 nucleotides align to TRBD2. The CDR3 is 15 amino acids. V shed 8 bases and J 8 bases; nucleotides not matched to a gene: 14. In DNA form, the CDR3 reads TGTGCCAGCGGGATAGCGGGGGCCACCTTGGGTACGCAGTATTGT. It specifies CASGIAGATLGTQYC.

The chain employs TRBV13 and TRBJ2-1; a possible D gene is TRBD2 (6 bases). The CDR3 totals 12 residues. V was trimmed by 2 bases and J by 9 bases, leaving 8 bases between them. Germline CDR1 PRHDT, CDR2 FYEKMQ (reference sequence). The CDR3, as DNA: TGTGCCAGCAGCTTACGGCGGGGTGAGCAGTTCTTC. Amino acid sequence: CASSLRRGEQFF.

The V call is TRBV12-3 or TRBV12-4, the J call TRBJ2-7, with 9 bases matching TRBD2. This CDR3 spans 14 amino acids. V trimming: 6 bases; J trimming: 5 bases; junction bases outside the gene matches: 8. This chain's CDR3 is CASRPSGGPNEQYF. The CDR3, as DNA: TGTGCCAGCAGACCCAGCGGGGGGCCTAACGAGCAGTACTTC.

This clonotype occurred many times. V gene TRBV12-3 or TRBV12-4 combines with J gene TRBJ2-7; TRBD2 agrees at 8 bases. Trimming at V came to 3 bases and at J to 1 base, leaving 2 bases not matched to a gene. This CDR3 region has 14 residues. The CDR3 sequence is CASSFGTSSYEQYF. The CDR3 DNA is TGTGCCAGCAGTTTTGGGACTAGTTCCTACGAGCAGTACTTC.

This clonotype was detected ten times or more. This chain connects TRBV7-9 to TRBJ2-3; TRBD2 matches 10 bases. CDR3 length equals 15 residues. V dropped 5 bases and J dropped 1; count of bases not matched to a gene: 3. Germline assignment: CDR1 SEHNR and CDR2 FQNEAQ (reference sequence). The CDR3 is CASSRTSGGTDTQYF. CDR3 coding DNA: TGTGCCAGCAGCCGTACTAGCGGGGGCACAGATACGCAGTATTTT.

This sequence joins TRBV28 and TRBJ2-5; D possibly corresponds to TRBD1 (6 bases). The germline V and J ends were trimmed by 5 bases and 5 bases, with 15 bases remaining between them. CDR1 is MDHEN and CDR2 is SYDVKM in the germline V gene. The CDR3 covers 14 residues. This CDR3 is CASSEGERGETQYF. Written as DNA, the CDR3 is TGTGCCAGCAGTGAGGGGGAAAGGGGCGAGACCCAGTACTTC.

The rearrangement links TRBV6-1 to TRBJ2-2; D remains unclear. The CDR3 runs to 12 residues. V lost 6 bases and J 5 bases, leaving 7 bases between the germline ends. Per germline, CDR1 MNHNS and CDR2 SASEGT. In nucleotides, the CDR3 is TGTGCCAGCAGCATAGAGACCGGGGAGCTGTTTTTT. Translating it yields CASSIETGELFF.